Below, 28 T cell receptor beta chains from the same sample are listed, as sequenced in a study of shared clonotypes between healthy human individuals. Here immunoSEQ multiplex PCR was the method, and the copy in TCRdb shows in-frame clones only, minus some. The sample includes 450,000 to 550,000 clones, about four fifths of them seen just once. Sample: PBMCs. These receptors came from a woman in her 40s in good health. Some clones in this sample may be carry-over from other donors' samples.

This chain links TRBV19 with TRBJ2-4, with 7 bases identical to TRBD1. The germline gives CDR1 LNHDA, CDR2 SQIVND (reference sequence). The V gene end was trimmed by 4 bases and the J gene end by 7 bases; junction bases not matched to a gene: 13. The CDR3 is made up of 16 amino acids. This CDR3 is CASSSHRGRDKNIQYF. DNA for the CDR3: TGTGCCAGTAGTAGCCACAGGGGTCGGGACAAGAACATTCAGTACTTC.

The chain combines TRBV29-1 with TRBJ1-2, with TRBD1 matching over 7 bases. V lost 6 bases to trimming and J lost 3 bases; unmatched junction nucleotides: 10. The V gene's germline CDR1 is SQVTM and CDR2 ANQGSEA. The CDR3 contains 14 residues. DNA for the CDR3: TGCAGCGTAGAGGGGACAGACGATTACTATGGCTACACCTTC. Amino acid sequence: CSVEGTDDYYGYTF.

This clone was seen a handful of times. This chain uses TRBV7-8 with TRBJ1-4; D remains unclear. V was pared by 0 bases and J by 6 bases, with 8 bases between. The CDR3 runs to 14 residues. Germline V gene data show CDR1 as SGHVS and CDR2 as FQNEAQ. The CDR3 protein is CASSLAGFDEKLFF. The CDR3 nucleotides are TGTGCCAGCAGCTTAGCGGGTTTCGATGAAAAACTGTTTTTT. Full variable domain (missing parts from reference TRBV7-8 and TRBJ1-4): GAGVSQSPRYKVAKRGQDVALRCDPISGHVSLFWYQQALGQGPEFLTYFQNEAQLDKSGLPSDRFFAERPEGSVSTLKIQRTQQEDSAVYLCASSLAGFDEKLFFGSGTQLSVL.

The chain is built from TRBV7-9 and TRBJ2-1, with TRBD1 identical over 8 bases. Germline V lookup: CDR1 SEHNR, CDR2 FQNEAQ (reference sequence). The CDR3 contains 18 residues. V trimming: 5 bases; J trimming: 4 bases; junction bases outside the gene matches: 16. The CDR3 sequence: CASSPPRYGTGEYNEQFF. The CDR3 nucleotides read TGTGCCAGCAGCCCGCCCCGTTACGGGACAGGCGAGTACAATGAGCAGTTCTTC.

Only one count was recorded for this clone. This may be a read error: a much more frequent sequence differs by one nucleotide. V is TRBV5-1 and J is TRBJ2-7; possible D gene TRBD2, 6 bases. CDR3 size: 13 residues. The germline V gene encodes CDR1 SGHRS and CDR2 YFSETQ. The CDR3 DNA sequence: TGCGCCAGCAGCCCGACTAGTTACTACGAGCGGTACTTC. It yields the protein CASSPTSYYERYF.

This rearrangement joins TRBV5-1 to TRBJ2-7; D is perhaps TRBD2 (6 bases). CDR1 and CDR2 from the germline V gene are SGHRS and YFSETQ. V was shortened by 5 bases and J by 0 bases, with 12 bases between the two germline ends. The CDR3 has 14 residues. In nucleotides, the CDR3 is TGCGCCAGCAGGGGGGAGGTCCACTCCTACGAGCAGTACTTC. Translating it yields CASRGEVHSYEQYF.

This clone showed up just once. The chain recombines TRBV27 with TRBJ1-1, with D perhaps matching TRBD1 (6 bases). The CDR3 contains 14 residues. Looked up from germline, CDR1 is MNHEY and CDR2 is SMNVEV (reference sequence). V was clipped by 6 bases and J by 5 bases, with 16 bases between them. As DNA, the CDR3 is TGTGCCAGCAGATTCGAGGGGGGGCGGACTGAAGCTTTCTTT. Encoded protein: CASRFEGGRTEAFF.

The genes are TRBV7-9 and TRBJ1-5; D is ambiguous. Germline CDR1 reads SEHNR; CDR2 reads FQNEAQ (reference sequence). The V gene lost 5 bases and the J gene lost 5 bases, with 10 bases spanning the gap. The CDR3 sequence is 13 residues long. CDR3 region: CASSLNGDQPQHF. CDR3 bases: TGTGCCAGCAGCCTTAACGGGGATCAGCCCCAGCATTTT.

This clone was seen a single time. This chain uses TRBV18 with TRBJ1-2, with a weak D call TRBD1 (6 bases). Germline V gene data show CDR1 as KGHSH and CDR2 as LQKENI. The CDR3 is 16 amino acids. Trimming removed 1 base at V and 4 bases at J, with 16 bases between. In DNA, the CDR3 is TGTGCCAGCTCACCACTCCCGGCAGGGGCCTCCTATGGCTACACCTTC. This gives the protein CASSPLPAGASYGYTF. The full variable domain, with the rest looked up from reference TRBV18 and TRBJ1-2, is NAGVMQNPRHLVRRRGQEARLRCSPMKGHSHVYWYRQLPEEGLKFMVYLQKENIIDESGMPKERFSAEFPKEGPSILRIQQVVRGDSAAYFCASSPLPAGASYGYTFGSGTRLTVV.

This chain connects TRBV15 to TRBJ2-2; D is unresolved. The V gene's germline CDR1 is LNHNV and CDR2 YYDKDF (reference sequence). V shed 0 bases and J shed 3 bases, with 5 bases lying between them. The CDR3 has 14 residues. CDR3 protein: CATSRDRDTGELFF. CDR3 in DNA: TGTGCCACCAGCAGAGACCGAGACACCGGGGAGCTGTTTTTT.

This clone showed up many times. This same CDR3 is encoded by further DNA sequences in the sample. The chain joins TRBV18 to TRBJ1-1; 8 nucleotides agree with TRBD1. The germline V gene encodes CDR1 KGHSH and CDR2 LQKENI. This CDR3 has 13 residues. Germline trimming cut 3 bases from V and 6 bases from J; bases unmatched to any gene: 3. The DNA for the CDR3 is TGTGCCAGCTCACCCGGACAGGGAGCTGAAGCTTTCTTT. Translating it yields CASSPGQGAEAFF.

The chain has TRBV19 and TRBJ2-1; 9 bases match TRBD2. This CDR3 comprises 15 residues. Germline CDR1 LNHDA, CDR2 SQIVND (reference sequence). V shed 4 bases, J shed 5 bases, and the junction held 6 bases outside the gene matches. The DNA of the CDR3 is TGTGCCAGTAGTACCTCTAGCGGGATACACAATGAGCAGTTCTTC. It is translated as CASSTSSGIHNEQFF.

This CDR3 is CASSKRTSGTFPGELFF. As DNA, the CDR3 is TGTGCCAGCAGCAAAAGAACTAGCGGGACGTTCCCCGGGGAGCTGTTTTTT. The chain employs TRBV9 and TRBJ2-2, with TRBD2 matching 10 bases. The CDR3 totals 17 residues. V shed 4 bases and J 6 bases; nucleotides not matched to a gene: 12. CDR1 and CDR2 from the germline V gene are SGDLS and YYNGEE.

The CDR3 DNA reads as TGCGCCAGCAGCCAGGGACCGGGACTAGCGAGATTGAATGAGCAGTTCTTC. It translates to CASSQGPGLARLNEQFF. The chain combines TRBV4-1 with TRBJ2-1, with 10 bases fitting TRBD2. Germline CDR1 and CDR2: MGHRA and YSYEKL. The CDR3 length is 17 residues. The junction had 12 bases not matched to a gene; V was cut back by 3 bases and J by 7 bases.

V gene TRBV7-8 combines with J gene TRBJ1-1, with D possibly TRBD1 on 5 matching bases. The CDR3 runs 16 residues. Germline values: CDR1 SGHVS, CDR2 FQNEAQ. The V gene lost 3 bases and the J gene lost 2 bases, with 16 bases spanning the gap. In nucleotides, the CDR3 is TGTGCCAGCAGCTTTATCGCCGACAGAATTAACACTGAAGCTTTCTTT. Translated: CASSFIADRINTEAFF. The whole variable domain, remainder taken from reference TRBV7-8 and TRBJ1-1, is GAGVSQSPRYKVAKRGQDVALRCDPISGHVSLFWYQQALGQGPEFLTYFQNEAQLDKSGLPSDRFFAERPEGSVSTLKIQRTQQEDSAVYLCASSFIADRINTEAFFGQGTRLTVV.

This clone was picked up a small number of times. The V call is TRBV19, the J call TRBJ1-1; 12 bases fit TRBD1. The CDR3 extends over 17 amino acids. Trimming cost V 1 base and J 1 base; bases outside gene matches: 4. Germline CDR1 is LNHDA and CDR2 is SQIVND (reference sequence). CDR3 in DNA: TGTGCCAGTAGTATAGGGGGACAGGGGGCCTGGAACACTGAAGCTTTCTTT. It codes for CASSIGGQGAWNTEAFF.

The chain uses TRBV28 and TRBJ2-7; D is perhaps TRBD2 (6 bases). V lost 7 bases to trimming and J lost 0 bases, with 10 bases between them. This CDR3 region has 13 residues. Germline V CDR1 and CDR2: MDHEN, SYDVKM. The CDR3 here is CASTLTSSYEQYF. For the CDR3, the DNA is TGTGCCAGCACCCTGACTAGCTCCTACGAGCAGTACTTC.

V gene TRBV5-1 combines with J gene TRBJ2-1; D unclear. The V gene lost 4 bases and the J gene lost 8 bases, with 13 bases spanning the gap. From germline, CDR1 is SGHRS and CDR2 YFSETQ. This CDR3 spans 13 amino acids. DNA of the CDR3: TGCGCCAGCAGCCCGAGCGTGTCGTATGAGCAGTTCTTC. Translating it yields CASSPSVSYEQFF.

This chain links TRBV5-1 with TRBJ2-7; no definite D call. Trimming stripped 0 bases from V and 7 bases from J, with 14 bases between. Germline loops: CDR1 SGHRS, CDR2 YFSETQ. This CDR3 spans 14 amino acids. CDR3 amino acids: CASSLDQVPWEQYF. CDR3 DNA: TGCGCCAGCAGCTTGGATCAGGTGCCCTGGGAGCAGTACTTC.

The chain couples TRBV9 to TRBJ2-2, with a tentative D call TRBD2 (6 bases). From germline, CDR1 is SGDLS and CDR2 YYNGEE. Trimming removed 6 bases at V and 6 bases at J, with 18 bases between. The CDR3 length is 15 residues. CDR3 sequence (DNA): TGTGCCAGCACCAGGAGGGAAGTTTTGGCCGGGGAGCTGTTTTTT. This gives the protein CASTRREVLAGELFF.

The count of this clone is one. The chain joins TRBV4-1 to TRBJ2-5; possibly TRBD1 or TRBD2 for D (6 bases each). Trimming removed 1 base at V and 7 bases at J, with 13 bases between. This CDR3 is 14 amino acids long. From germline, CDR1 is MGHRA and CDR2 YSYEKL. CDR3 sequence (DNA): TGCGCCAGCAGCCAAGGGAGACAGGAGGGGACCCAGTACTTC. Its translation: CASSQGRQEGTQYF.

The V and J genes are TRBV18 and TRBJ2-7, with TRBD2 matching over 13 bases. The CDR3 extends over 15 amino acids. V lost 5 bases to trimming and J lost 4 bases; unmatched junction nucleotides: 5. The germline gives CDR1 KGHSH, CDR2 LQKENI. This chain's CDR3 is CASSLLAGGPYEQYF. The CDR3 coding sequence is TGTGCCAGCTCATTACTAGCGGGAGGGCCGTACGAGCAGTACTTC. Full variable domain (outside the CDR3, taken from reference TRBV18 and TRBJ2-7): NAGVMQNPRHLVRRRGQEARLRCSPMKGHSHVYWYRQLPEEGLKFMVYLQKENIIDESGMPKERFSAEFPKEGPSILRIQQVVRGDSAAYFCASSLLAGGPYEQYFGPGTRLTVT.

Notes on this clone: Different DNA sequences within this sample yield the same CDR3. CDR3: CASAGAGSDTQYF. In DNA form, the CDR3 reads TGTGCCAGCGCGGGTGCGGGGTCAGATACGCAGTATTTT. This chain connects TRBV7-3 to TRBJ2-3, with D possibly TRBD2 on 6 matching bases. The V gene's germline CDR1 is SGHTA and CDR2 FQGTGA. The length of the CDR3 is 13 residues. The ends were cut back, 8 bases at V and 4 bases at J, with 13 bases in the middle.

The V and J genes are TRBV9 and TRBJ2-1; no reliable D call. This CDR3 spans 15 amino acids. Germline V CDR1 and CDR2: SGDLS, YYNGEE. Trimming removed 1 base from V and 5 bases from J, with 13 bases in between. The CDR3 sequence is CASSVSSEPNNEQFF. The CDR3 bases are TGTGCCAGCAGCGTATCGAGCGAACCAAACAATGAGCAGTTCTTC.

V and J are TRBV7-9 and TRBJ1-4, with 7 bases aligning to TRBD1. From germline, CDR1 is SEHNR and CDR2 FQNEAQ (reference sequence). The CDR3 has 14 residues. V was clipped by 4 bases and J by 7 bases; unmatched bases: 6. The CDR3 here is CASSSGQAFEKLFF. The CDR3 DNA sequence: TGTGCCAGCAGCTCCGGACAGGCTTTTGAAAAACTGTTTTTT.

The genes are TRBV4-2 and TRBJ1-3; tentative D call: TRBD1 (5 bases). Germline V gives CDR1 LGHNA, CDR2 YNFKEQ. This CDR3 has 18 residues. The V end was cut by 0 bases, the J end by 0 bases, with 15 bases between. The CDR3 is CASSQDSRGKLSGNTIYF. The CDR3 DNA reads TGTGCCAGCAGCCAAGATAGTAGGGGTAAACTCTCTGGAAACACCATATATTTT.

V and J are TRBV6-1 and TRBJ1-5; D call uncertain. The germline V and J ends were trimmed by 6 bases and 5 bases, with 11 bases remaining between them. In germline, CDR1 is MNHNS, CDR2 SASEGT. CDR3 length: 13 amino acids. In DNA, the CDR3 is TGTGCCAGCAGACGCTTCGCGGATCAGCCCCAGCATTTT. It translates to CASRRFADQPQHF.

The rearrangement joins TRBV5-1 to TRBJ2-2; a weak D match, TRBD1 (5 bases). Trimming removed 6 bases from V and 5 bases from J, with 11 bases in between. The germline V gene has CDR1 SGHRS and CDR2 YFSETQ. CDR3 size: 13 residues. The chain's CDR3 is CASNPTGTGELFF. DNA of the CDR3: TGCGCCAGCAACCCAACAGGAACCGGGGAGCTGTTTTTT.